Presented here are 27 T cell receptor beta chains from one specimen sequenced in a study of cytomegalovirus exposure and HLA in healthy donors. PCR used 60 Vbeta primers and 13 Jbeta primers. The method was immunoSEQ multiplex PCR; TCRdb's version includes in-frame clones alone and lacks a portion of them. The sample has 65,000 to 95,000 clones, roughly 79% seen once; the top ten hold around 6%. The sequenced sample was PBMCs. The receptors come from a male donor in good health and CMV-seropositive.

The V and J genes are TRBV19 and TRBJ1-2, with TRBD1 matching over 11 bases. After removal of 5 bases from V and 7 bases from J, the junction contained 6 bases not matched to a gene. CDR3 length: 14 residues. The germline CDR1 and CDR2 sequences are LNHDA and SQIVND (reference sequence). The CDR3 protein is CASSVGQGAGGYTF. CDR3 nucleotide sequence: TGTGCCAGTAGTGTCGGACAGGGGGCCGGTGGCTACACCTTC.

The CDR3 DNA follows: TGTGCCAGTAGTATTTTAGGGACTAGCTATGAGCAGTTCTTC. Its protein is CASSILGTSYEQFF. The chain recombines TRBV19 with TRBJ2-1, with TRBD2 matching 9 bases. The junction had 5 bases not matched to a gene; V was cut back by 3 bases and J by 8 bases. Germline V CDR1 and CDR2: LNHDA, SQIVND (reference sequence). This CDR3 has 14 amino acids.

The gene calls are TRBV5-4 and TRBJ2-1; 7 positions match TRBD1. Germline V gene lookup returns CDR1 SGHNT and CDR2 YYREEE (reference sequence). The V and J ends lost 2 bases and 5 bases, in that order; junction bases with no gene match: 4. CDR3 length: 14 amino acids. CDR3 bases: TGTGCCAGCAGCTTACAGGGGTCCCACAATGAGCAGTTCTTC. Protein sequence: CASSLQGSHNEQFF.

The chain combines TRBV28 with TRBJ2-1; D call uncertain. This CDR3 comprises 12 residues. V lost 6 bases and J 4 bases, leaving 7 bases between the germline ends. In germline, CDR1 is MDHEN, CDR2 SYDVKM. Here the CDR3 reads CASRAGYNEQFF. CDR3 sequence (DNA): TGTGCCAGCAGGGCCGGGTACAATGAGCAGTTCTTC.

Turning to this clone: Germline is not matched at one junction end, which may reflect a read error. The CDR3 is CSSSGSSWEQYF. In DNA, the CDR3 is TGTTCCAGCAGCGGGAGCAGTTGGGAGCAGTACTTC. J is TRBJ2-7 and V is TRBV7-9, with 8 bases identical to TRBD2. CDR1 is SEHNR, CDR2 FQNEAQ, per germline (reference sequence). This CDR3 comprises 12 residues.

This chain connects TRBV13 to TRBJ1-6; D gene ambiguous. The germline V gene has CDR1 PRHDT and CDR2 FYEKMQ (reference sequence). Trimming shortened V by 2 bases and J by 10 bases, and 9 bases separated the two germline ends. The CDR3 extends over 13 amino acids. Here the CDR3 DNA reads TGTGCCAGCAGCTTAAGATCTAGGTCACCCCTCCACTTT. This codes for CASSLRSRSPLHF.

The chain uses TRBV28 and TRBJ2-1; D perhaps matches TRBD2 (6 bases). V was pared by 6 bases and J by 8 bases, with 20 bases between. CDR1 MDHEN and CDR2 SYDVKM come from the germline V gene. CDR3 length: 15 amino acids. Here the CDR3 reads CASSRKLVRRDEQFF. For the CDR3, the DNA is TGTGCCAGCAGCCGTAAGTTGGTCAGGAGGGATGAGCAGTTCTTC.

This clone was picked up a small number of times. This chain links TRBV5-1 with TRBJ1-2, with a possible D match to TRBD1 (5 bases). Trimming took 0 bases from V and 6 from J, leaving 6 bases between them. Germline V CDR1 and CDR2: SGHRS, YFSETQ. CDR3 length equals 12 residues. This CDR3 is CASSLEGDGYTF. The CDR3 coding sequence is TGCGCCAGCAGCTTGGAAGGGGATGGCTACACCTTC.

The V call is TRBV5-1, the J call TRBJ2-7; 8 nucleotides match TRBD1. J lost 0 bases, V lost 2 bases, and 4 bases had no gene match. The V gene's germline CDR1 is SGHRS and CDR2 YFSETQ. This CDR3 has 15 amino acids. This CDR3 is CASSFRDRYSYEQYF. The CDR3 nucleotides read TGCGCCAGCAGCTTCAGGGACAGGTACTCCTACGAGCAGTACTTC.

V gene TRBV29-1 combines with J gene TRBJ1-1; D not certain. Germline CDR1 reads SQVTM; CDR2 reads ANQGSEA. V lost 0 bases and J lost 6, with 5 bases in between. CDR3 length: 11 amino acids. The chain's CDR3 is CSVEDWPEAFF. CDR3 sequence (DNA): TGCAGCGTTGAAGATTGGCCTGAAGCTTTCTTT.

CDR3 DNA: TGTGCCAGCAGCTTAGTCTACGGGGGGGGATCGCACACCATATATTTT. It codes for CASSLVYGGGSHTIYF. This chain joins TRBV7-2 and TRBJ1-3, with D possibly TRBD1 on 5 matching bases. The CDR3 extends over 16 amino acids. From germline, CDR1 is SGHTA and CDR2 FQGNSA. The V end was cut by 1 base, the J end by 8 bases, with 18 bases between.

The chain combines TRBV6-1 with TRBJ2-1; no clear D. This CDR3 has 16 amino acids. V shed 2 bases and J shed 0 bases, with 11 bases lying between them. The germline V gene encodes CDR1 MNHNS and CDR2 SASEGT. The chain's CDR3 is CASSERTVPSYNEQFF. For the CDR3, the DNA is TGTGCCAGCAGTGAACGTACAGTTCCCTCCTACAATGAGCAGTTCTTC.

A note on this clone: Other DNA sequences in the sample encode the same CDR3. The genes are TRBV18 and TRBJ2-2; 8 nucleotides line up with TRBD1. The trim removed 0 bases at V and 2 bases at J, leaving 2 bases unmatched. This CDR3 has 16 residues. CDR1 and CDR2 (germline): KGHSH, LQKENI. Here the CDR3 reads CASSPPTGGNTGELFF. The CDR3 DNA follows: TGTGCCAGCTCACCACCAACAGGGGGTAACACCGGGGAGCTGTTTTTT.

The chain couples TRBV6-6 to TRBJ1-2; D gene uncertain. V was shortened by 5 bases and J by 4 bases, with 14 bases between the two germline ends. Germline values: CDR1 MNHNY, CDR2 SVGAGI (reference sequence). The CDR3 is 14 residues long. This CDR3 is CASSPDGIVYGYTF. CDR3 bases: TGTGCCAGCAGTCCGGACGGGATCGTCTATGGCTACACCTTC.

The rearrangement uses TRBV6-5 and TRBJ2-7; D is unresolved. V shed 5 bases and J shed 4 bases, with 9 bases lying between them. This CDR3 has 12 residues. Germline CDR1 is MNHEY and CDR2 is SVGAGI. CDR3 loop: CASSEMRYEQYF. In DNA, the CDR3 is TGTGCCAGCAGTGAAATGCGGTACGAGCAGTACTTC.

The gene calls are TRBV6-5 and TRBJ2-7, with TRBD2 identical over 12 bases. J gave up 6 bases and V 6 bases, and 6 bases lay outside the gene matches. The CDR3 runs to 14 residues. CDR1 MNHEY and CDR2 SVGAGI come from the germline V gene. Here the CDR3 reads CASRLLAGGSEQYF. CDR3 DNA: TGTGCCAGCAGATTACTAGCGGGAGGAAGCGAGCAGTACTTC.

This chain uses TRBV27 with TRBJ1-4; D not certain. The V end lost 5 bases, the J end lost 8 bases, and 12 bases lay between the germline ends. CDR1 is MNHEY and CDR2 is SMNVEV in the germline V gene (reference sequence). This CDR3 comprises 13 residues. CDR3 residues: CASSPYRGEKLFF. The CDR3 DNA is TGTGCCAGCAGTCCGTATAGAGGCGAAAAACTGTTTTTT.

This chain uses TRBV4-3 with TRBJ2-1, with 9 bases that match TRBD2. V trimming: 2 bases; J trimming: 7 bases; junction bases outside the gene matches: 21. The CDR3 is 20 amino acids. In germline, CDR1 is LGHNA, CDR2 YSLEER. CDR3 in DNA: TGCGCCAGCAGCCAACCCCCTCTAGGAGCGGGGGGCCCCTCGGGAAATGAGCAGTTCTTC. Its protein product is CASSQPPLGAGGPSGNEQFF.

This sequence joins TRBV7-7 and TRBJ2-5; D perhaps matches TRBD2 (6 bases). CDR3 length equals 15 residues. The germline gives CDR1 SSHAT, CDR2 FNYEAQ (reference sequence). Trimming took off 3 bases at V and 4 bases at J, with 15 bases between the two ends. Here the CDR3 DNA reads TGTGCCAGCAGCTTCTCCCCGCTAGCGCCAGAGACCCAGTACTTC. This sequence encodes CASSFSPLAPETQYF.

Concerning this clone itself: A read error may account for a junction end that differs from germline. The rearrangement links TRBV15 to TRBJ1-2, with D unresolved. In germline, CDR1 is LNHNV, CDR2 YYDKDF (reference sequence). The CDR3 contains 12 residues. The CDR3 DNA is TGTGCCACCAGCAGGCCTTCGGCAGGCTACCCCTTC. Translated, it gives CATSRPSAGYPF.

This clone was detected a few times. This rearrangement joins TRBV10-3 to TRBJ1-2; TRBD1 might be the D (6 bases). The CDR3 covers 13 residues. Per the germline V gene, CDR1 is ENHRY and CDR2 is SYGVKD. Between the trimmed V and J ends, which lost 2 bases and 8 bases, there was a span of 12 bases. CDR3 amino acids: CAISETQGRGYTF. The CDR3 DNA sequence: TGTGCCATCAGTGAGACACAGGGTCGCGGCTACACCTTC.

V is TRBV28 and J is TRBJ1-2, with D perhaps matching TRBD1 (5 bases). CDR1 and CDR2 (germline): MDHEN, SYDVKM. Trimming pared 8 bases from V and 6 bases from J, leaving 16 bases between. The CDR3 is 13 amino acids. This CDR3 is CASPGWRGHGYTF. CDR3 DNA: TGTGCCAGCCCAGGGTGGAGGGGACATGGCTACACCTTC.

The J gene is TRBJ1-1, the V gene TRBV15, with 8 bases fitting TRBD1. The germline V gene encodes CDR1 LNHNV and CDR2 YYDKDF (reference sequence). CDR3 size: 15 residues. The trim removed 5 bases at V and 6 bases at J, leaving 11 bases unmatched. The CDR3 region has the DNA TGTGCCACCAGCGGGCATGGACAGGGTCGGGCTGAAGCTTTCTTT. This codes for CATSGHGQGRAEAFF.

The V and J genes are TRBV5-6 and TRBJ2-7; 7 bases align to TRBD1. The CDR3 covers 15 residues. V lost 3 bases, J lost 0 bases, and 6 bases stayed unmatched. Germline CDR1 reads SGHDT; CDR2 reads YYEEEE. Here the CDR3 DNA reads TGTGCCAGCAGCTACGGGACAGCAAGCTCCTACGAGCAGTACTTC. This gives the protein CASSYGTASSYEQYF.

V usage is TRBV9 and J usage is TRBJ2-1; the match to TRBD1 covers 10 bases. The V gene's germline CDR1 is SGDLS and CDR2 YYNGEE. The ends lost 2 bases at V and 6 bases at J; junction bases unmatched: 5. The CDR3 totals 15 residues. In DNA form, the CDR3 reads TGTGCCAGCAGCGTGGGCGGGACAGGGGTCAATGAGCAGTTCTTC. Its protein is CASSVGGTGVNEQFF.

The genes are TRBV7-9 and TRBJ1-3, with D uncertain. The CDR3 totals 15 residues. V gave up 5 bases and J gave up 4 bases, with 15 bases separating them. CDR1 SEHNR and CDR2 FQNEAQ come from the germline V gene (reference sequence). The CDR3 sequence is CASSPSGESGNTIYF. The CDR3 coding sequence is TGTGCCAGCAGCCCGTCCGGGGAGTCAGGAAACACCATATATTTT.

The rearrangement uses TRBV28 and TRBJ1-2; D not resolved. The germline CDR1 and CDR2 sequences are MDHEN and SYDVKM. Trimming took 5 bases from V and 8 from J, leaving 12 bases between them. This CDR3 spans 12 amino acids. The CDR3 here is CASSLGVIGYTF. CDR3 in DNA: TGTGCCAGCAGTCTCGGGGTAATCGGCTACACCTTC.